Described below is a single T cell receptor (beta chain) sequence and its context. Its target is unknown. V dropped 6 bases and J dropped 6; count of bases not matched to a gene: 4. The CDR3 contains 14 residues. Looked up from germline, CDR1 is SGHNT and CDR2 is YENEEA. This sample is part of a study of cytomegalovirus exposure and HLA in healthy donors. About the study: The approximately 120 validation repertoires and the roughly 700 first-cohort repertoires shared a platform, a later analysis reported. Findings of the study overall: Rare TCR sequences predominated, though certain public TCRs were found in many donors. Cytomegalovirus status, reportedly, was diagnosed with high specificity and sensitivity by the classifier.

The method was immunoSEQ multiplex PCR; TCRdb's version includes in-frame clones alone and lacks a portion of them. This table holds around 52,000 clones, 85% to 95% found once. What was sequenced was PBMCs. This clonotype originated in a woman younger than 30 in good health and CMV-seronegative. The rearrangement links TRBV11-3 to TRBJ2-1; 11 bases fit TRBD1. Written as DNA, the CDR3 is TGTGCCAGCAGTAAAGGACAGGGGGCCAATGAGCAGTTCTTC. Residues: CASSKGQGANEQFF.